This T cell receptor (beta chain) was identified in a study of cytomegalovirus exposure and HLA in healthy donors. Whole-study findings and limits: In a later analysis, the majority of CMV-associated beta chains seemingly showed HLA restriction. Clonal expansion, a later analysis showed, was greater in HLA-associated TCR beta chains than in equally common others. Earlier analysis yielded a pattern in which most TCR beta V segments were productive about 87% or about 30% of the time. The records held CMV serostatus as the only immune exposure information.

Researchers ran the PCR with 60 Vbeta and 13 Jbeta primers. Some clones are missing from TCRdb's copy, which holds only in-frame ones; the method was immunoSEQ multiplex PCR. Of about 90,000 clones listed, around 79% are singletons. Germline V gene data show CDR1 as SGHRS and CDR2 as YFSETQ. The CDR3 runs to 15 residues. On this clone itself: Its antigen is as yet unknown.

The clonotype comes from a woman in her thirties or forties in good health and CMV-seropositive. The specimen was PBMCs. The genes are TRBV5-1 and TRBJ2-5; 9 nucleotides agree with TRBD2. The closer fit of TRBJ2-7 to the DNA end suggests the J call may be wrong. The DNA of the CDR3 is TGCGCCAGCAGCTTGGCGACTAGCGGATACTACGAGCAGTACTTC. Translated: CASSLATSGYYEQYF.